A selection of T cell receptor beta chains follows, all from one sample in a study of T-cell reconstitution after alpha-beta-depleted transplantation in children. TCRdb recomputed calls from the PCR reads with MiXCR, one row per CDR3 protein. In the table there are under 850,000 distinct CDR3 sequences, over 10% of which are singletons. Sample: PBMCs, taken before TCRalphabeta/CD19-depleted stem cell transplant. These receptors were collected from a girl aged 2 to 10 with congenital amegakaryocytic thrombocytopenia, due to receive a stem cell transplant. Each CDR3 is given with its conserved first and last residue. D genes are given only for firm matches. The size entry is marked missing in some rows and otherwise reads once, few, many or a size class.

D	V	J	size	DNA	CDR3
NA	TRBV20-1	TRBJ2-7	few	TGCAGTGCTAGAGAAACCGAGGACAGTTCCTACGAGCAGTACTTC	CSARETEDSSYEQYF
TRBD1	TRBV20-1	TRBJ2-7	few	TGCAGTGCTAGAGATCTTAATAGGACAGGGTTCTTTTACGAGCAGTACTTC	CSARDLNRTGFFYEQYF
NA	TRBV9	TRBJ2-3	many	TGTGCCAGCAGGAGTCCGACGCTGCGAAGAACAGATACGCAGTATTTT	CASRSPTLRRTDTQYF
NA	TRBV20-1	TRBJ2-1	NA	TGCAGTGGGGGGGCTACGGGGAGGTCCTCCTACAATGAGCAGTTCTTC	CSGGATGRSSYNEQFF
TRBD1	TRBV20-1	TRBJ2-7	many	TGCAGTGCTAGTCCGGGACAGGCCTCCTACGAGCAGTACTTC	CSASPGQASYEQYF
TRBD2	TRBV29-1	TRBJ2-2	NA	TGCAGCGTTGATGTAGCGGGAGCAAACGGGGAGCTGTTTTTT	CSVDVAGANGELFF
NA	TRBV5-4	TRBJ2-1	NA	TGTGCCAGAAGCCTCGGACTAACGCCTTTGGAGCAGTTCTTC	CARSLGLTPLEQFF
NA	TRBV20-1	TRBJ1-1	many	TGCAGTGCTAGCCGGGACACCTTATTGAACACTGAAGCTTTCTTT	CSASRDTLLNTEAFF
TRBD2	TRBV20-1	TRBJ2-5	few	TGCAGTGCTAGGGGACTAGCGAGAGGGCAAGAGACCCAGTACTTC	CSARGLARGQETQYF
TRBD1	TRBV27	TRBJ1-6	NA	TGTGCCAGCAAGGAGGGACAGGGGGATTCACCCCTCCACTTT	CASKEGQGDSPLHF
NA	TRBV29-1	TRBJ2-2	many	TGCAGCGTTTTCATTGCCGGGGAGCTGTTTTTT	CSVFIAGELFF
NA	TRBV4-1	TRBJ2-4	few	TGCGCCAGCAGCCGGTTTGACGGTCGAAACATTCAGTACTTC	CASSRFDGRNIQYF
NA	TRBV25-1	TRBJ2-1	many	TGTGCCAGCAGTGAATTTGAGGGACTTACGTATGAGCAGTTCTTC	CASSEFEGLTYEQFF
NA	TRBV11-2	TRBJ2-1	many	TGTGCCAGCAGCTTAAAGAGCCAGCAGTTCTTC	CASSLKSQQFF
TRBD2	TRBV5-1	TRBJ2-1	many	TGCGCCAGCATTGGACTAGAGAATGAGCAGTTCTTC	CASIGLENEQFF
TRBD1	TRBV14	TRBJ2-7	many	TGTGCCAGCAGCGATACGGCGAAACGACAGGGACCCTACGAGCAGTACTTC	CASSDTAKRQGPYEQYF
NA	TRBV5-1	TRBJ1-2	NA	TGCGCCAGCAGCCGGGGGGTCTGGAAGGGCTACACCTTC	CASSRGVWKGYTF
TRBD1	TRBV7-9	TRBJ2-3	few	TGTGCCCAAGCCCCTATAGGACAGGGCGGTGGGGCAGATACGCAGTATTTT	CAQAPIGQGGGADTQYF
TRBD2	TRBV6-1	TRBJ2-2	NA	TGTGCCAGCAGTCGATGGACTAGCGGGAGCACCGGGGAGCTGTTTTTT	CASSRWTSGSTGELFF
NA	TRBV5-1	TRBJ2-2	many	TGCGCCAGCAGCGCGGGACGGGGAAACACCGGGGAGCTGTTTTTT	CASSAGRGNTGELFF
NA	TRBV4-1	TRBJ2-7	NA	TGCGCCAGCAGCCTGGAGGGGGGAGGGTCTTGGTTCGACGAGCAGTACTTC	CASSLEGGGSWFDEQYF
TRBD2	TRBV20-1	TRBJ2-3	many	TGCAGTGCCACCTCCCCTAGCGGGGGGGAGGGTTATACGCAGTATTTT	CSATSPSGGEGYTQYF
TRBD2	TRBV10-3	TRBJ2-7	many	TGTGCCATCGCACCAGGACTAGCGGGAGATTTCGAGCAGTACTTC	CAIAPGLAGDFEQYF
TRBD2	TRBV25-1	TRBJ2-3	NA	TGTGCCAGCAGTGAAAGCGGGGGCGGGTCGGCTGGCGATACGCAGTATTTT	CASSESGGGSAGDTQYF
NA	TRBV18	TRBJ2-7	NA	TGTGCCAGCTCACCAGAAAGGGACCTCTACGAGCAGTACTTC	CASSPERDLYEQYF
TRBD1	TRBV20-1	TRBJ2-7	few	TGCAGTGCTAGACCACCCGGACAGGTTGCCTACGAGCAGTACTTC	CSARPPGQVAYEQYF
NA	TRBV5-1	TRBJ2-3	many	TGCGCCAGCAGCTTGGCAACATATCCCACAGATACGCAGTATTTT	CASSLATYPTDTQYF
NA	TRBV12-3/TRBV12-4	TRBJ2-7	few	TGTGCCAGCAGTTTTCTAGGGCTCTACGAGCAGTACTTC	CASSFLGLYEQYF
TRBD2	TRBV20-1	TRBJ2-2	few	TGCAGTGCTAGTGGAACTAGCGGAAACACCGGGGAGCTGTTTTTT	CSASGTSGNTGELFF
TRBD2	TRBV12-3/TRBV12-4	TRBJ2-3	few	TGTGCCAGCACTCCTACTAGCGGGAAGTCAGATACGCAGTATTTT	CASTPTSGKSDTQYF